The T cell receptor (beta chain) under discussion was sequenced for a study of CXCR3-negative and CXCR3-positive naive CD8 T cells. Overall study: The libraries together contributed 150 million or so TRB reads, each supplying about 1.5 +/- 0.3 million. Study findings and constraints: A higher hydrophobicity marked the TRB CDR3s of CXCR3-positive naive cells versus CXCR3-negative naive cells. For memory CD8+ cells diversity was much lower, but both naive subsets had comparably high diversity. Similar levels of surface CD5 were seen between naive subsets; TCR strength was inferred from TRB CDR3 properties.

5' RACE with UMI labels generated the TRB cDNA libraries. For each CDR3 protein, TCRdb gives one entry from its re-call of the 5' RACE reads, without DNA. In all, the sample yields about 130,000 distinct CDR3 sequences. With respect to this clonotype: Antigen unknown.

The sequence came from a human donor in good health. Some clones in this sample may be carry-over from other donors' samples. Input material: naive CXCR3+ CD8+ T cells from blood. Subset here: CD45RO-CCR7+CD27+CD95- naive CD8+ T cells expressing CXCR3 (TNR3+).

The CDR3 region is CAWSGGSGSGDTQYF. This chain links TRBV30 with TRBJ2-3; the D gene TCRdb calls, TRBD2, cannot be checked with no DNA. The CDR3 length is 15 residues. CDR1 is GTSNPN, CDR2 SVGIG, per germline (reference sequence).